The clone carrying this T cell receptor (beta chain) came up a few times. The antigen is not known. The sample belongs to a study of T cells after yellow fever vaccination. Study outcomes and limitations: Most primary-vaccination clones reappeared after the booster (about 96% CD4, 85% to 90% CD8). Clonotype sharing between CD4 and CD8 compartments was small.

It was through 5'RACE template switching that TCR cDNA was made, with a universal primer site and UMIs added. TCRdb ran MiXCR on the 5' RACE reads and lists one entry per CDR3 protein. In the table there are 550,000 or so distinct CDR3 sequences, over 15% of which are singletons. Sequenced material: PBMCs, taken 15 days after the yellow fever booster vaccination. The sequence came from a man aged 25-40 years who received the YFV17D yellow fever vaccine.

CDR3 loop: CAISVLAGYQETQYF. CDR3 in DNA: TGTGCCATCAGTGTTCTAGCCGGGTACCAAGAGACCCAGTACTTC. The rearrangement joins TRBV10-3 to TRBJ2-5; D is perhaps TRBD2 (5 bases). Trimming stripped 4 bases from V and 0 bases from J, with 12 bases between. This CDR3 has 15 amino acids. Per the germline V gene, CDR1 is ENHRY and CDR2 is SYGVKD.